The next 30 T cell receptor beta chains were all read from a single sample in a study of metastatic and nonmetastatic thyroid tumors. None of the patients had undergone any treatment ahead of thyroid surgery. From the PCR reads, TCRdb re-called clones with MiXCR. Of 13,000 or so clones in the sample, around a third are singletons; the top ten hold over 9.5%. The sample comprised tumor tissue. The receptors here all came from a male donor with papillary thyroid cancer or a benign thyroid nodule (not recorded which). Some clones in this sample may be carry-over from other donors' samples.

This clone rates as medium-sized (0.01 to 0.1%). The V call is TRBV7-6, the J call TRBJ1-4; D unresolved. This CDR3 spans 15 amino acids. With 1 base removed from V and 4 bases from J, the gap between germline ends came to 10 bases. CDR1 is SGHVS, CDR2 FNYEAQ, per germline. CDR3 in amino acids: CASSLVFGINEKLFF. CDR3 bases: TGTGCCAGCAGCTTAGTATTCGGCATTAATGAAAAACTGTTTTTT.

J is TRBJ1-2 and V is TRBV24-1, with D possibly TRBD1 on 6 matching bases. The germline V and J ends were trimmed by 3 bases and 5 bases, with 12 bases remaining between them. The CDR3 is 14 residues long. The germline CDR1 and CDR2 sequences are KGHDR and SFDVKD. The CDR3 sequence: CATSDGGLRYGYTF. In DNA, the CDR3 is TGTGCCACCAGTGATGGGGGCCTCCGTTATGGCTACACCTTC.

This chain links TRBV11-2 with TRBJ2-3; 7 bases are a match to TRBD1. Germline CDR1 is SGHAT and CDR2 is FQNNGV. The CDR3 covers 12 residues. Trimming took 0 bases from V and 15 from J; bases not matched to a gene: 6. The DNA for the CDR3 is TGTGCCAGCAGCTTAGACGCCGGGACAGTTTATTTT. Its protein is CASSLDAGTVYF.

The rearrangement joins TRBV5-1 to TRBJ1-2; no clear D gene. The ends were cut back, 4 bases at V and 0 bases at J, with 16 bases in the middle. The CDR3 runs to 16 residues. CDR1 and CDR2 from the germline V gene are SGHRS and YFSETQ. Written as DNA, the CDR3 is TGCGCCAGCAGCGAAGTCGGACGGGCCGCTAACTATGGCTACACCTTC. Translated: CASSEVGRAANYGYTF.

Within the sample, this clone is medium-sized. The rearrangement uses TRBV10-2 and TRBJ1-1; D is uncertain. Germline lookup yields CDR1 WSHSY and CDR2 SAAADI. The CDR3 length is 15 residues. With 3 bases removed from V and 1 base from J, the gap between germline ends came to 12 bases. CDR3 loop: CASSEPGPTNTEAFF. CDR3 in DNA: TGCGCCAGCAGTGAACCGGGCCCCACGAACACTGAAGCTTTCTTT.

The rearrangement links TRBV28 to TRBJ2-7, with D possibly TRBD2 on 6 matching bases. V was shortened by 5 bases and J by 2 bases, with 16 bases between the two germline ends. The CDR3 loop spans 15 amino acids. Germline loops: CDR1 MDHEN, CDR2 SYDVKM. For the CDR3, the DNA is TGTGCCAGCAGTGCCCCGGGCGGGACGACCTACGAGCAGTACTTC. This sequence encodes CASSAPGGTTYEQYF.

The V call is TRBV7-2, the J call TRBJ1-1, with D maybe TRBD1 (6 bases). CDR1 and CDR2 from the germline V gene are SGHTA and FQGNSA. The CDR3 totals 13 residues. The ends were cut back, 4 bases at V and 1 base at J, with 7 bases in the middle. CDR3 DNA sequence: TGTGCCAGCAGCTGGGACAAGAACACTGAAGCTTTCTTT. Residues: CASSWDKNTEAFF.

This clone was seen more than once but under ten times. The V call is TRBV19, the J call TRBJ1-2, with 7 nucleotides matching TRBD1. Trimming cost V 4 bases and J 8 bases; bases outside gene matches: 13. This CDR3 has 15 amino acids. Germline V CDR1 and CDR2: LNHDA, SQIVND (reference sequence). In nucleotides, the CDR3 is TGTGCCAGTAGTAACCCCGGGACGACAGGGAACGGCTACACCTTC. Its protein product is CASSNPGTTGNGYTF.

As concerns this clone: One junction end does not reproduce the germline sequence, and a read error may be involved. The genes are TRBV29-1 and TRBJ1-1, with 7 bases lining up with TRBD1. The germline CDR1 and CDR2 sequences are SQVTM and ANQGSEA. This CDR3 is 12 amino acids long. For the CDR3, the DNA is TGCAGCGTTGAAGATCTAAGGACAGGAGAGGGGTTT. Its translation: CSVEDLRTGEGF.

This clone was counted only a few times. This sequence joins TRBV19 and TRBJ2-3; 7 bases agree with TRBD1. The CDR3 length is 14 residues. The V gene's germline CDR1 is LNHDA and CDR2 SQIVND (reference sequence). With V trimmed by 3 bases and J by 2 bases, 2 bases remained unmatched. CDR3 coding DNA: TGTGCCAGTAGTATGGGACAGTTCACAGATACGCAGTATTTT. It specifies CASSMGQFTDTQYF.

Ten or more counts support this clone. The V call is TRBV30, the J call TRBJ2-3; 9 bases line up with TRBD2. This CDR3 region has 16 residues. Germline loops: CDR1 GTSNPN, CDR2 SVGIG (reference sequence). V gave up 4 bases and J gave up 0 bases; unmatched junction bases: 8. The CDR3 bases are TGTGCCTGGATGCGAGCGGGAGGCACTAGCACAGATACGCAGTATTTT. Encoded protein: CAWMRAGGTSTDTQYF.

The CDR3 here is CSARDRGQQTEQFF. In DNA, the CDR3 is TGCAGTGCTAGAGATCGAGGTCAACAGACTGAGCAGTTCTTC. The rearrangement uses TRBV20-1 and TRBJ2-1; the D is unclear. This CDR3 is 14 amino acids long. Trimming cost V 0 bases and J 9 bases, with 15 bases left between them. The germline gives CDR1 DFQATT, CDR2 SNEGSKA (reference sequence).

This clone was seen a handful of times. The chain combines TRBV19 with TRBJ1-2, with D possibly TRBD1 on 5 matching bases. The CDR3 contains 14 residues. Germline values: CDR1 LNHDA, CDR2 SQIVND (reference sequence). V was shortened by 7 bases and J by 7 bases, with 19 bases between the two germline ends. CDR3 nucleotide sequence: TGTGCCAGTACTCGGGGGATTGGAATGAGTGGCTACACCTTC. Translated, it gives CASTRGIGMSGYTF.

The CDR3 region has the DNA TGTGCCAGCAGTTACTTACACAGGGGTATCTACGAGCAGTACTTC. Amino acid sequence: CASSYLHRGIYEQYF. J is TRBJ2-7 and V is TRBV6-7; 7 nucleotides line up with TRBD1. TRBV6-7 is reported as an ORF; its role is uncertain. This CDR3 contains 15 residues. The ends lost 1 base at V and 3 bases at J; junction bases unmatched: 6.

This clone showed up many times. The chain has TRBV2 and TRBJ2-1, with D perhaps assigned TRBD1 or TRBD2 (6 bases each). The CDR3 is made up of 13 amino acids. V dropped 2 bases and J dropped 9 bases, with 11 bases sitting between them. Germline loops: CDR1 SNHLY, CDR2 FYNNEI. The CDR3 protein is CASSELEGVEQFF. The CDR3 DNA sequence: TGTGCCAGCAGTGAATTGGAGGGGGTTGAGCAGTTCTTC.

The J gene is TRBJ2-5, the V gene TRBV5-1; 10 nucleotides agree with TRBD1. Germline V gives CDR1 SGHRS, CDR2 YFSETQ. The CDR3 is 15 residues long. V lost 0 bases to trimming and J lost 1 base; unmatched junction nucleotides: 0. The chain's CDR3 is CASSLGTGGQETQYF. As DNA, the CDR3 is TGCGCCAGCAGCTTGGGGACAGGGGGCCAAGAGACCCAGTACTTC.

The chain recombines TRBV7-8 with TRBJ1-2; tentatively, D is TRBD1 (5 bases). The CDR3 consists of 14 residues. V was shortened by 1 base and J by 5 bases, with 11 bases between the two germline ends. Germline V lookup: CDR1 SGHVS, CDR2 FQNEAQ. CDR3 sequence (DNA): TGTGCCAGCAGCTTAGGTCGCAGGGTATATGGCTACACCTTC. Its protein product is CASSLGRRVYGYTF.

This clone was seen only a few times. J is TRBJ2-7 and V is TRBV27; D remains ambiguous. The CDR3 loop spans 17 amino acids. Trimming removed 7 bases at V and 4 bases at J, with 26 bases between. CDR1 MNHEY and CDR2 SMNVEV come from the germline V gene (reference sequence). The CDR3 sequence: CASTPASLTDGRYEQYF. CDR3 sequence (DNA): TGTGCCAGCACCCCCGCCTCGCTCACGGATGGGCGGTACGAGCAGTACTTC.

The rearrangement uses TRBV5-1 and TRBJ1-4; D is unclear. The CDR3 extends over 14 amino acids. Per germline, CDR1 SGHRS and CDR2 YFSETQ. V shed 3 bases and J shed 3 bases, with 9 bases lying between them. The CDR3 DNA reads TGCGCCAGCAGCTCTACACCTGCTAATGAAAAACTGTTTTTT. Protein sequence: CASSSTPANEKLFF. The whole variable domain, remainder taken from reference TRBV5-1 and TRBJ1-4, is KAGVTQTPRYLIKTRGQQVTLSCSPISGHRSVSWYQQTPGQGLQFLFEYFSETQRNKGNFPGRFSGRQFSNSRSEMNVSTLELGDSALYLCASSSTPANEKLFFGSGTQLSVL.

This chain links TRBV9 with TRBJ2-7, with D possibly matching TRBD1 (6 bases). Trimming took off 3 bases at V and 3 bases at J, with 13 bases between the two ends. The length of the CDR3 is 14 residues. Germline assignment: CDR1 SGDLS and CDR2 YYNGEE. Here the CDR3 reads CASSAQGIGYEQYF. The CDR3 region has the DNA TGTGCCAGCAGCGCACAGGGAATCGGCTACGAGCAGTACTTC.

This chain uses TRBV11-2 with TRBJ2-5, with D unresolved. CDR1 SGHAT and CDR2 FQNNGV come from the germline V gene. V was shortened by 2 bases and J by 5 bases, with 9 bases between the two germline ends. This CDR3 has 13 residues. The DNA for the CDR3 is TGTGCCAGCAGCTTATCGGGCTTGGAGACCCAGTACTTC. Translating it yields CASSLSGLETQYF.

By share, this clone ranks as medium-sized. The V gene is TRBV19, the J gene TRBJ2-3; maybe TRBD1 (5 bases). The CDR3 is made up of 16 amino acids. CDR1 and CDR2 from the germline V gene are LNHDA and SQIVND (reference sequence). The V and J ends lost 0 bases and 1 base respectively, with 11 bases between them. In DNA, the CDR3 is TGTGCCAGTAGTATAGAAGGAGACAGCCGCACAGATACGCAGTATTTT. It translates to CASSIEGDSRTDTQYF.

In DNA form, the CDR3 reads TGTGCCTCCACACCCGGGACGGGATATGGAAACACCATATATTTT. Amino acid sequence: CASTPGTGYGNTIYF. The rearrangement uses TRBV30 and TRBJ1-3, with a weak D call TRBD1 (5 bases). In germline, CDR1 is GTSNPN, CDR2 SVGIG (reference sequence). CDR3 length equals 15 residues. Between the trimmed V and J ends, which lost 7 bases and 3 bases, there was a span of 19 bases.

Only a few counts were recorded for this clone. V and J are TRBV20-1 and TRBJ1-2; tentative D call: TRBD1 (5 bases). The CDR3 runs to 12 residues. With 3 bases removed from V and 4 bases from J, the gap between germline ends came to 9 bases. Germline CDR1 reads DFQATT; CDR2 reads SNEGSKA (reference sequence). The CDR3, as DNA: TGCAGTGCTAGGGGGGTGGGCTATGGCTACACCTTC. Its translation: CSARGVGYGYTF.

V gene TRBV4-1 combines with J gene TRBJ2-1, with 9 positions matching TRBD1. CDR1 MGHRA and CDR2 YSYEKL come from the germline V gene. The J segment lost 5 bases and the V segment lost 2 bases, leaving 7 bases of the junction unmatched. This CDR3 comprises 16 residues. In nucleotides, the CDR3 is TGCGCCAGCAGCCAACCTCGACAGGGGGAGGACAATGAGCAGTTCTTC. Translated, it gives CASSQPRQGEDNEQFF.

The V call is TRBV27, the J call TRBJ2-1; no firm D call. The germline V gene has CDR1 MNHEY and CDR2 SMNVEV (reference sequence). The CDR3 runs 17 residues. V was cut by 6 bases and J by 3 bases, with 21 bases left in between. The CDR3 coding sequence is TGTGCCAGCAGCTGGAGAGGCCCCCATATCGACTACAATGAGCAGTTCTTC. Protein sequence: CASSWRGPHIDYNEQFF.

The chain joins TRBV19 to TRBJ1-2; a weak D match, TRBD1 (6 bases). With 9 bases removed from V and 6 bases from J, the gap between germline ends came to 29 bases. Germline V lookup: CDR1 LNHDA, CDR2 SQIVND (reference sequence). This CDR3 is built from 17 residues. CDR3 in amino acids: CASTIMAQGHTSDGYTF. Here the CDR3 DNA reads TGTGCCAGCACCATTATGGCCCAGGGACACACCTCAGATGGCTACACCTTC.

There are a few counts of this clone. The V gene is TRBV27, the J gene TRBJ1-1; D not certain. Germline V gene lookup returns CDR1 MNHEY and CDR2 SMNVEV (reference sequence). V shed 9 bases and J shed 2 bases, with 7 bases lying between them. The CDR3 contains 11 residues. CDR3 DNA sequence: TGTGCCAGTGTAAGAAACACTGAAGCTTTCTTT. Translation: CASVRNTEAFF.

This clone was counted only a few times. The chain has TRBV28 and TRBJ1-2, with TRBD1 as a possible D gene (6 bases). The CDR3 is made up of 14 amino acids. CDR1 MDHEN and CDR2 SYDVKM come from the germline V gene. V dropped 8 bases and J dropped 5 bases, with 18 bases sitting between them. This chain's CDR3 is CASSSQGRPYGYTF. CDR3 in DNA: TGTGCCAGCTCTTCACAGGGTCGGCCGTATGGCTACACCTTC.

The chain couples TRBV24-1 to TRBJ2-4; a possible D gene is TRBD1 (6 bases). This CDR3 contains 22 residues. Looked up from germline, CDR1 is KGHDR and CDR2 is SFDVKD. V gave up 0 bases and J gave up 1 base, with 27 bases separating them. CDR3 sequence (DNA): TGTGCCACCAGTGATTTGCCGTGGATGTGGCGGACAGCTCAAATGGCCAAAAACATTCAGTACTTC. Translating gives CATSDLPWMWRTAQMAKNIQYF.